Given below is one TCR beta chain in context. This entry is derived from a study of CD8+ T cells in alopecia areata. Germline loops: CDR1 SGHRS, CDR2 YFSETQ. Trimming shortened V by 4 bases and J by 2 bases, and 17 bases separated the two germline ends. CDR3 size: 16 residues. RNA was isolated and reverse transcribed to cDNA, the sequencing template. The repertoire was sequenced with immunoSEQ multiplex PCR; TCRdb's copy has only in-frame clones and lacks some. The top ten clones hold less than 8% of a sample with about 150,000 clones, around 47% of them seen once. Sequences were obtained from CD4+ T cells sorted from blood. The J gene is TRBJ2-3, the V gene TRBV5-1, with TRBD1 as a possible D gene (5 bases). This TCR was recovered from a human donor with alopecia areata. This CDR3 reads CASSSRNRGHTDTQYF. CDR3 DNA: TGCGCCAGCAGCAGCCGGAATCGTGGACACACAGATACGCAGTATTTT.